These 6 T cell receptor beta chains share one sample of origin, sequenced in a study of blood T cell repertoires in COVID-19. Measured with immunoSEQ multiplex PCR; TCRdb has only the in-frame clones, and not every one. The sample lists about 160,000 clones, around 80% seen once, with roughly a fifth in the top ten. Sequencing input: peripheral blood. The receptors were sampled from a woman of 80 years or more with acute or convalescent COVID-19.

This clone has more than one count but fewer than ten. This chain uses TRBV11-2 with TRBJ1-1, with 10 bases fitting TRBD1. CDR1 SGHAT and CDR2 FQNNGV come from the germline V gene. The CDR3 totals 14 residues. Trimming took 0 bases from V and 8 from J; bases not matched to a gene: 3. DNA for the CDR3: TGTGCCAGCAGCTTAGAAGGGACAGGGGCCGAAGCTTTCTTT. Translated, it gives CASSLEGTGAEAFF.

The chain employs TRBV19 and TRBJ1-1; 8 bases are shared with TRBD1. The CDR3 covers 15 residues. Unmatched junction bases numbered 9, after V lost 4 bases and J lost 5 bases. Per germline, CDR1 LNHDA and CDR2 SQIVND (reference sequence). CDR3 in DNA: TGTGCCAGTAGTAGCACTGGACAGGGAGGGACTGAAGCTTTCTTT. It translates to CASSSTGQGGTEAFF.

The V gene is TRBV19, the J gene TRBJ2-7, with 12 bases aligning to TRBD2. The V and J ends lost 7 bases and 3 bases, in that order; junction bases with no gene match: 4. This CDR3 has 14 residues. The germline V gene encodes CDR1 LNHDA and CDR2 SQIVND (reference sequence). As DNA, the CDR3 is TGTGCCAGTACCAGGACTAGCGGGGACTACGAGCAGTACTTC. Amino acid sequence: CASTRTSGDYEQYF. The whole variable domain, remainder taken from reference TRBV19 and TRBJ2-7, is DGGITQSPKYLFRKEGQNVTLSCEQNLNHDAMYWYRQDPGQGLRLIYYSQIVNDFQKGDIAEGYSVSREKKESFPLTVTSAQKNPTAFYLCASTRTSGDYEQYFGPGTRLTVT.

This chain joins TRBV20-1 and TRBJ1-1; D gene uncertain. Germline V gives CDR1 DFQATT, CDR2 SNEGSKA (reference sequence). V was cut by 3 bases and J by 6 bases, with 11 bases left in between. The CDR3 consists of 12 residues. The chain's CDR3 is CSASPDKPEAFF. The CDR3 DNA reads TGCAGTGCTAGTCCCGACAAGCCTGAAGCTTTCTTT.

The V gene is TRBV27, the J gene TRBJ1-5, with 8 positions matching TRBD1. CDR3 length equals 13 residues. Germline CDR1 reads MNHEY; CDR2 reads SMNVEV (reference sequence). With 4 bases clipped from V and 9 bases from J, the junction kept 5 bases outside the gene matches. Here the CDR3 DNA reads TGTGCCAGCAGTTCTCCAGGGGGCCGGCCCCAGCATTTT. This translates into CASSSPGGRPQHF.

This sequence joins TRBV6-1 and TRBJ1-6; possible D gene TRBD1, 5 bases. V was clipped by 2 bases and J by 5 bases, with 13 bases between them. Germline CDR1 and CDR2: MNHNS and SASEGT. The CDR3 is 16 residues long. CDR3 sequence: CASSELVGLNNSPLHF. The CDR3 nucleotides read TGTGCCAGCAGTGAATTGGTGGGGCTTAATAATTCACCCCTCCACTTT.